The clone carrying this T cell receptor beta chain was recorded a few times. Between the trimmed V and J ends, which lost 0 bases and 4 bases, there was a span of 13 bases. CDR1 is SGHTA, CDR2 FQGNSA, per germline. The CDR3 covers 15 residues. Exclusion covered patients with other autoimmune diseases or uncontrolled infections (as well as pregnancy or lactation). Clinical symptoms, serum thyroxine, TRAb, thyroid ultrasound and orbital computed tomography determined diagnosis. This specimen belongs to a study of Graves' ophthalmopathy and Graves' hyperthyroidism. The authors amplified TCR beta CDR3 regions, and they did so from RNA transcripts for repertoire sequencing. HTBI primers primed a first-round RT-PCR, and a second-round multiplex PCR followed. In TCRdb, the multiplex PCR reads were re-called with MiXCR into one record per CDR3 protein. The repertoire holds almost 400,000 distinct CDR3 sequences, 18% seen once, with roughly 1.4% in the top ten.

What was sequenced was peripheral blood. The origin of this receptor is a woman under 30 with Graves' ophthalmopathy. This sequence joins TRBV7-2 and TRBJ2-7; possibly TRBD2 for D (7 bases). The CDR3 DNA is TGTGCCAGCAGCTTAGCGCAGGGAGGGGGGTACGAGCAGTACTTC. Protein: CASSLAQGGGYEQYF.